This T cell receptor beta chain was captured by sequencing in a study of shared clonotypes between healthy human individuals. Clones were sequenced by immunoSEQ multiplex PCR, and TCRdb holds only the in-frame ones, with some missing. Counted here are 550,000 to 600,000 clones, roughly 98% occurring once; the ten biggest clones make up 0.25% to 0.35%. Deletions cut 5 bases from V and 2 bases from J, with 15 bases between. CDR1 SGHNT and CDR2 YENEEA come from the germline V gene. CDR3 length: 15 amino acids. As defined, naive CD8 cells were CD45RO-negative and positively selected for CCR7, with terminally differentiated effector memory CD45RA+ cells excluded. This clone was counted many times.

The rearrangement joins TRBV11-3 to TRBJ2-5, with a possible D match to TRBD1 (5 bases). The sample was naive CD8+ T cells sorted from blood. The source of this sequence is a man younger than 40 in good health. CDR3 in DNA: TGTGCCAGCAGCGCGGAGCAGGGTGCGCAAGAGACCCAGTACTTC. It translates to CASSAEQGAQETQYF.